The present entry profiles one T cell receptor (beta chain) with its context. These data belong to a study of blood T cell repertoires in COVID-19. The repertoire was sequenced with immunoSEQ multiplex PCR; TCRdb's copy has only in-frame clones and lacks some. The data show over 250,000 clones, around 87% seen once. The V and J ends lost 4 bases and 1 base, in that order; junction bases with no gene match: 5. Germline V lookup: CDR1 SGHDN, CDR2 FVKESK. The CDR3 length is 16 residues. This receptor was identified in a woman in her 30s who had recovered from COVID-19. The V call is TRBV14, the J call TRBJ2-2; TRBD1 aligns across 8 bases. Material: PBMCs or T cells enriched from blood (not recorded which). CDR3: CASSPSGTGNTGELFF. The CDR3 DNA sequence: TGTGCCAGCAGCCCATCCGGGACAGGGAACACCGGGGAGCTGTTTTTT.